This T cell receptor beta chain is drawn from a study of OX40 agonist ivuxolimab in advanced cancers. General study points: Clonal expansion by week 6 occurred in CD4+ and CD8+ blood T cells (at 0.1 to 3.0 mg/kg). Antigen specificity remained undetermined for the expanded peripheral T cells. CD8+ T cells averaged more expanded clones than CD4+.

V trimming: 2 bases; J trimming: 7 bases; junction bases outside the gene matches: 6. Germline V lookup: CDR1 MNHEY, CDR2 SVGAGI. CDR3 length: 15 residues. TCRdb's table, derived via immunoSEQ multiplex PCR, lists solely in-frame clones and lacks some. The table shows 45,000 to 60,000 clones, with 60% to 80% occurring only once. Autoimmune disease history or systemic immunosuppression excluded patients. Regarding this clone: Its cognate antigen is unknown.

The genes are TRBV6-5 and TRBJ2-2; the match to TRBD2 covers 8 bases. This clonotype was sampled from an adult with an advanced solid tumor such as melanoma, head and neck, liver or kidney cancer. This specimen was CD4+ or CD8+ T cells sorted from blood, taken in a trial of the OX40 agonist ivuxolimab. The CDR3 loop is CASSYQAGVIGELFF. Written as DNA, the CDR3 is TGTGCCAGCAGTTACCAAGCGGGAGTGATCGGGGAGCTGTTTTTT.